This T cell receptor beta chain was identified in a study of human T cells and chemical hapten exposure. Study-level background: On the upper back, patch tests were applied with 0.01% DPC and read at 6 days.

A remark on this clonotype: As yet, its antigen is unknown.

The sample's time point: patch test 2, 6 weeks after DPC sensitization. This sample's treatment: therapeutic diphenylcyclopropenone sensitization with weekly scalp DPC. This CDR3 contains 11 residues. Trimming left V 2 bases short and J 13 bases short, with 12 bases between. CDR1 SGHTA and CDR2 FQGNSA come from the germline V gene. Regarding the study as a whole: Patch test score tracked positively with PT1 expanded TCR counts.

In the original processing: With a range of 23,224 to 690,600, the median per sample was about 92,000 TCRs. Each CDR3 protein gets one entry after TCRdb re-called the RACE reads with MiXCR. The V and J calls and clone size come from TCRdb's table, not from the authors' own analysis. The table includes approximately 95,000 distinct CDR3 sequences, 11% detected once. This receptor was obtained from a middle-aged woman with alopecia areata. Some clones in this sample may be carry-over from other donors' samples. The chain recombines TRBV7-2 with TRBJ2-7; perhaps TRBD2 as D (6 bases). The sequences come from whole blood, collected in connection with sensitization to the hapten diphenylcyclopropenone (DPC). Here the CDR3 DNA reads TGTGCCAGCAGCTTATTGGGGGACTTATACTTC. It codes for CASSLLGDLYF.